This TCR beta chain was profiled in a study of T cell repertoires in cytomegalovirus infection. At the level of the study: The authors relied on CMV epitopes, both recently identified HLA-C-restricted and well-studied HLA-B-restricted.

V lost 2 bases and J 4 bases, leaving 11 bases between the germline ends. Looked up from germline, CDR1 is MGHRA and CDR2 is YSYEKL. The CDR3 has 14 residues. A word on this clonotype: The antigen is unknown.

A single record per CDR3 protein comes from TCRdb applying MiXCR to the reads. Among under 200,000 distinct CDR3 sequences, about 20% were seen once, and the ten largest hold about 25%. The sample was CD8+ T cells from cultured PBMCs, taken from culture after CMV antigen stimulation. The TCR originated in a human donor in good health (CMV status not recorded). Some clones in this sample may be carry-over from other donors' samples. V usage is TRBV4-1 and J usage is TRBJ1-1, with D perhaps TRBD1 (5 bases). The CDR3 sequence: CASSQRTRGTEAFF. CDR3 coding DNA: TGCGCCAGCAGCCAAAGGACTAGGGGCACTGAAGCTTTCTTT.